Listed below are T cell receptor beta chains from one sample, sequenced in a study of T cell repertoires in cytomegalovirus infection. TCRdb itself ran the reads through MiXCR, one entry per CDR3 protein. Found here are 500,000 to 600,000 distinct CDR3 sequences, more than 15% of them singletons; the top ten hold roughly 25%. Sequenced: CD8+ T cells from PBMCs. The receptors stem from a human donor in good health (CMV status not recorded). Some clones in this sample may be carry-over from other donors' samples. The CDR3 runs from the conserved cysteine through the conserved F or W. D genes are given only for firm matches. A clone size is listed for some rows: how often the clone was seen (once, few, many), or a class if it is expanded.

clone size: many
V gene: TRBV11-2
D gene: -
J gene: TRBJ1-2
CDR3 DNA: TGTGCCAGCAGCCCCGGGAGGGGAAATGGCTACACCTTC
CDR3 protein: CASSPGRGNGYTF

clone size: many
V gene: TRBV7-3
D gene: -
J gene: TRBJ2-1
CDR3 DNA: TGTGCCAGCAGTTTAGACGGCAATGAGCAGTTCTTC
CDR3 protein: CASSLDGNEQFF

clone size: -
V gene: TRBV6-5
D gene: -
J gene: TRBJ2-2
CDR3 DNA: TGTGCCAGCAGTTACGGCGGTGAGGGTCTAGGCGGGGAGCTGTTTTTT
CDR3 protein: CASSYGGEGLGGELFF

clone size: many
V gene: TRBV24-1
D gene: -
J gene: TRBJ2-2
CDR3 DNA: TGTGCCACCAGTGCTTTGGCAGGGCCCACCGGGGAGCTGTTTTTT
CDR3 protein: CATSALAGPTGELFF

clone size: few
V gene: TRBV27
D gene: -
J gene: TRBJ1-1
CDR3 DNA: TGTGCCAGCGGATTGCAGGGAAACACTGAAGCTTTCTTT
CDR3 protein: CASGLQGNTEAFF

clone size: many
V gene: TRBV11-2
D gene: TRBD2
J gene: TRBJ2-7
CDR3 DNA: TGTGCCAGCAGCTCTAGCGGGAGGGCCTCATACGAGCAGTACTTC
CDR3 protein: CASSSSGRASYEQYF

clone size: -
V gene: TRBV4-1
D gene: -
J gene: TRBJ2-7
CDR3 DNA: TGCGCCAGCAGCCAAGAATGGCCTTCGGAAGCCTACGAGCAGTACTTC
CDR3 protein: CASSQEWPSEAYEQYF

clone size: few
V gene: TRBV5-5
D gene: -
J gene: TRBJ2-5
CDR3 DNA: TGTGCCAGCAGCTCAGAAAAGGCCCTGGGAGAGACCCAGTACTTC
CDR3 protein: CASSSEKALGETQYF

clone size: -
V gene: TRBV14
D gene: TRBD1
J gene: TRBJ2-1
CDR3 DNA: TGTGCCAGCAGCCTTACTCCGGGACAGGTGACCCGACGCGCCTACAATGAGCAGTTCTTC
CDR3 protein: CASSLTPGQVTRRAYNEQFF

clone size: -
V gene: TRBV6-5
D gene: TRBD2
J gene: TRBJ2-1
CDR3 DNA: TGTGCCAGCAGTTTAGCGGGGGGGCAGGTCGATGAGCAGTTCTTC
CDR3 protein: CASSLAGGQVDEQFF

clone size: many
V gene: TRBV6-5
D gene: TRBD1
J gene: TRBJ2-1
CDR3 DNA: TGTGCCAGCAGTTACAGGGGGCAAAATGAGCAGTTCTTC
CDR3 protein: CASSYRGQNEQFF

clone size: many
V gene: TRBV20-1
D gene: -
J gene: TRBJ1-5
CDR3 DNA: TGCAGTGCTAGGCCCCTCTCAGGGACTTTCGGTCAGCCCCAGCATTTT
CDR3 protein: CSARPLSGTFGQPQHF

clone size: many
V gene: TRBV27
D gene: -
J gene: TRBJ2-3
CDR3 DNA: TGTGCCAGCAGTTTCCGGCGGGATACGCAGTATTTT
CDR3 protein: CASSFRRDTQYF

clone size: -
V gene: TRBV6-5
D gene: -
J gene: TRBJ2-2
CDR3 DNA: TGTGCCAGCAGGATTGTATACGCCGGGGAGCTGTTTTTT
CDR3 protein: CASRIVYAGELFF

clone size: -
V gene: TRBV20-1
D gene: TRBD2
J gene: TRBJ2-7
CDR3 DNA: TGCAGTGCTAGAGATCACCTAGCGGTAGCCTACGAGCAGTACTTC
CDR3 protein: CSARDHLAVAYEQYF

clone size: many
V gene: TRBV7-2
D gene: TRBD1
J gene: TRBJ2-5
CDR3 DNA: TGTGCCAGCAAATGGACAGGGGCTTTCCAAGAGACCCAGTACTTC
CDR3 protein: CASKWTGAFQETQYF

clone size: many
V gene: TRBV2
D gene: -
J gene: TRBJ2-1
CDR3 DNA: TGTGCCAGCGTCACGGGCTCCTACAATGAGCAGTTCTTC
CDR3 protein: CASVTGSYNEQFF

clone size: many
V gene: TRBV7-8
D gene: -
J gene: TRBJ2-7
CDR3 DNA: TGTGCCAGCAGCTTAGCGGAGAGGACCCGAGGCGGTATCTCCTACGAGCAGTACTTC
CDR3 protein: CASSLAERTRGGISYEQYF

clone size: many
V gene: TRBV6-6
D gene: -
J gene: TRBJ2-7
CDR3 DNA: TGTGCCAGCAGTTACTCGACCGTGTTTGACGGAGACTACGAGCAGTACTTC
CDR3 protein: CASSYSTVFDGDYEQYF

clone size: many
V gene: TRBV6-4
D gene: -
J gene: TRBJ2-5
CDR3 DNA: TGTGCCAGCAGGACTTGGCAGCCCAAAGAGACCCAGTACTTC
CDR3 protein: CASRTWQPKETQYF

clone size: many
V gene: TRBV5-3
D gene: -
J gene: TRBJ2-5
CDR3 DNA: TGTGCCAGAAGCTTGACCCCACCTGGCGGCCAGCAAGAGACCCAGTACTTC
CDR3 protein: CARSLTPPGGQQETQYF

clone size: -
V gene: TRBV7-9
D gene: -
J gene: TRBJ2-5
CDR3 DNA: TGTGCCAGCAGCTTAACGTTACAAGAGACCCAGTACTTC
CDR3 protein: CASSLTLQETQYF

clone size: few
V gene: TRBV5-1
D gene: TRBD1
J gene: TRBJ2-7
CDR3 DNA: TGCGCCAGCAGCTTGATAGGACAGGATGCTTACGAGCAGTACTTC
CDR3 protein: CASSLIGQDAYEQYF

clone size: -
V gene: TRBV20-1
D gene: -
J gene: TRBJ2-1
CDR3 DNA: TGCAGTGCTAGAGACCCCAGGAGGGGGGGCGGGTACAATGAGCAGTTCTTC
CDR3 protein: CSARDPRRGGGYNEQFF

clone size: few
V gene: TRBV28
D gene: TRBD1
J gene: TRBJ1-2
CDR3 DNA: TGTGCCAGCACCTTTACAGGGGGCGGAAACTATGGCTACACCTTC
CDR3 protein: CASTFTGGGNYGYTF

clone size: many
V gene: TRBV7-9
D gene: -
J gene: TRBJ1-2
CDR3 DNA: TGTGCCAGCAGCATCGACAGCTATGGCTACACCTTC
CDR3 protein: CASSIDSYGYTF

clone size: -
V gene: TRBV24-1
D gene: -
J gene: TRBJ2-5
CDR3 DNA: TGTGCCACCAGTGAGGGGGTTCTCGGAGAGACCCAGTACTTC
CDR3 protein: CATSEGVLGETQYF

clone size: -
V gene: TRBV20-1
D gene: TRBD2
J gene: TRBJ2-7
CDR3 DNA: TGCAGTGCTAGCGAGGTAGCGGGAAAAAACGAGCAGTACTTC
CDR3 protein: CSASEVAGKNEQYF

clone size: few
V gene: TRBV29-1
D gene: -
J gene: TRBJ2-2
CDR3 DNA: TGCAGCGTTGGAATATGGGCGAACACCGGGGAGCTGTTTTTT
CDR3 protein: CSVGIWANTGELFF

clone size: -
V gene: TRBV20-1
D gene: TRBD1
J gene: TRBJ1-5
CDR3 DNA: TGCAGTGCTGCCCGGACAGGAGGCAGCAATCAGCCCCAGCATTTT
CDR3 protein: CSAARTGGSNQPQHF

clone size: few
V gene: TRBV6-5
D gene: -
J gene: TRBJ2-1
CDR3 DNA: TGTGCCAGCAGTTACCTCGTCTCCTACAATGAGCAGTTCTTC
CDR3 protein: CASSYLVSYNEQFF

clone size: many
V gene: TRBV11-2
D gene: -
J gene: TRBJ2-1
CDR3 DNA: TGTGCCAGCAGCATAACCGGCAGGGAAAGCTCCTACAATGAGCAGTTCTTC
CDR3 protein: CASSITGRESSYNEQFF

clone size: many
V gene: TRBV28
D gene: -
J gene: TRBJ2-5
CDR3 DNA: TGTGCCAGCAGCGAAAAGGGACAAGAGACCCAGTACTTC
CDR3 protein: CASSEKGQETQYF

clone size: -
V gene: TRBV12-3/TRBV12-4
D gene: -
J gene: TRBJ1-2
CDR3 DNA: TGTGCCAGCAGTTTATCTGGGAATACCACGAACTATGGCTACACCTTC
CDR3 protein: CASSLSGNTTNYGYTF

clone size: -
V gene: TRBV5-1
D gene: -
J gene: TRBJ2-6
CDR3 DNA: TGCGCCAGCAGCTTGCGCGAGAGCTCTGGGGCCAACGTCCTGACTTTC
CDR3 protein: CASSLRESSGANVLTF

clone size: many
V gene: TRBV2
D gene: -
J gene: TRBJ2-1
CDR3 DNA: TGTGCCAGCAGCGGTAATGAGCAGTTCTTC
CDR3 protein: CASSGNEQFF

clone size: -
V gene: TRBV28
D gene: -
J gene: TRBJ1-6
CDR3 DNA: TGTGCCAGCAGTGTTCTTAGGTGGAGATCACGGAATTCACCCCTCCACTTT
CDR3 protein: CASSVLRWRSRNSPLHF

clone size: few
V gene: TRBV2
D gene: TRBD2
J gene: TRBJ2-3
CDR3 DNA: TGTGCCAGCCCTAGCGGGGACGCAGATACGCAGTATTTT
CDR3 protein: CASPSGDADTQYF

clone size: many
V gene: TRBV27
D gene: -
J gene: TRBJ2-7
CDR3 DNA: TGTGCCAGCAGTTTACGACAGGCAAGCTCCTACGAGCAGTACTTC
CDR3 protein: CASSLRQASSYEQYF

clone size: many
V gene: TRBV7-9
D gene: TRBD2
J gene: TRBJ2-3
CDR3 DNA: TGTGCGATAGGTGCGGGAGAAGGCACAGATACGCAGTATTTT
CDR3 protein: CAIGAGEGTDTQYF

clone size: many
V gene: TRBV6-5
D gene: -
J gene: TRBJ2-2
CDR3 DNA: TGTGCCAGCAGTTACTCTTCGAACACCGGGGAGCTGTTTTTT
CDR3 protein: CASSYSSNTGELFF

clone size: -
V gene: TRBV6-5
D gene: TRBD2
J gene: TRBJ2-1
CDR3 DNA: TGTGCCAGCAGTTACTCGGGACTAGATGAGCAGTTCTTC
CDR3 protein: CASSYSGLDEQFF

clone size: -
V gene: TRBV5-1
D gene: -
J gene: TRBJ2-1
CDR3 DNA: TGCGCCAGCAGTCCCGACGGGCTTGAGCAGTTCTTC
CDR3 protein: CASSPDGLEQFF

clone size: -
V gene: TRBV28
D gene: TRBD1
J gene: TRBJ2-5
CDR3 DNA: TGTGCCAGCAGACCGGGACAGGGCATCCAAGAGACCCAGTACTTC
CDR3 protein: CASRPGQGIQETQYF

clone size: many
V gene: TRBV7-9
D gene: -
J gene: TRBJ1-1
CDR3 DNA: TGTGCCAGCAGCGGTGGGGGGACCGAAGCTTTCTTT
CDR3 protein: CASSGGGTEAFF

clone size: -
V gene: TRBV19
D gene: -
J gene: TRBJ2-2
CDR3 DNA: TGTGCCAGTAGTGCTCCTCTATCGGGAGTTCCGGGCGGCGGGGAGCTGTTTTTT
CDR3 protein: CASSAPLSGVPGGGELFF

clone size: -
V gene: TRBV27
D gene: -
J gene: TRBJ2-7
CDR3 DNA: TGTGCCAGCAGTTTTTATGTGCAGCCGCCCTACGAGCAGTACTTC
CDR3 protein: CASSFYVQPPYEQYF

clone size: -
V gene: TRBV6-5
D gene: TRBD2
J gene: TRBJ2-5
CDR3 DNA: TGTGCCAGCAGTAGATCTAGCGGGAGAGAGGAGACCCAGTACTTC
CDR3 protein: CASSRSSGREETQYF

clone size: -
V gene: TRBV20-1
D gene: -
J gene: TRBJ2-4
CDR3 DNA: TGCAGTGCTAGAGCGGCCCTGGCGGAGGGCCGAGGCAAAAACATTCAGTACTTC
CDR3 protein: CSARAALAEGRGKNIQYF

clone size: few
V gene: TRBV5-4
D gene: -
J gene: TRBJ2-1
CDR3 DNA: TGTGCCAGCAGCTCCCCGCCGGGTGAGCAGTTCTTC
CDR3 protein: CASSSPPGEQFF